This passage covers 29 T cell receptor beta chains from one sample sequenced in a study of human T cells and chemical hapten exposure. TCRdb passed the 5' RACE reads through MiXCR, listing each CDR3 protein once. The table shows roughly 81,000 distinct CDR3 sequences, with 15% to 20% occurring only once. Whole blood that had not been fractionated was the source of extracted total RNA. All receptors derive from a female donor in good health.

Only a few counts were recorded for this clonotype. The chain links TRBV2 to TRBJ1-6; TRBD1 matches at 8 bases. The germline gives CDR1 SNHLY, CDR2 FYNNEI. The CDR3 totals 16 residues. V gave up 3 bases and J gave up 10 bases; unmatched junction bases: 11. The CDR3 is CASSDSGQGARSPLHF. As DNA, the CDR3 is TGTGCCAGCAGTGACTCCGGACAGGGCGCCAGGTCACCCCTCCACTTT.

This clonotype has just a few counts. The J gene is TRBJ2-1, the V gene TRBV28; TRBD2 matches at 7 bases. The CDR3 is made up of 17 amino acids. V lost 7 bases and J lost 2; bases outside the gene matches: 14. Looked up from germline, CDR1 is MDHEN and CDR2 is SYDVKM. The CDR3 here is CASTRPLGGSTYNEQFF. The CDR3 DNA reads TGTGCCAGCACACGCCCGCTCGGGGGGTCGACCTACAATGAGCAGTTCTTC. Using reference TRBV28 and TRBJ2-1 for the parts outside the CDR3, the full variable domain is DVKVTQSSRYLVKRTGEKVFLECVQDMDHENMFWYRQDPGLGLRLIYFSYDVKMKEKGDIPEGYSVSREKKERFSLILESASTNQTSMYLCASTRPLGGSTYNEQFFGPGTRLTVL.

In this sample, this clonotype turned up a few times. The chain employs TRBV6-2 or TRBV6-3 and TRBJ1-5; 8 nucleotides align to TRBD1. This CDR3 spans 14 amino acids. The junction had 7 bases not matched to a gene; V was cut back by 6 bases and J by 6 bases. Germline CDR1 MNHEY, CDR2 SVGEGT. The CDR3 DNA sequence: TGTGCCAGCAGGCAGACAGGGGTAGGTCAGCCCCAGCATTTT. The encoded protein is CASRQTGVGQPQHF.

This clonotype has just a few counts. The chain is built from TRBV18 and TRBJ1-2, with 7 positions matching TRBD1. The germline CDR1 and CDR2 sequences are KGHSH and LQKENI. The CDR3 contains 14 residues. J lost 5 bases, V lost 6 bases, and 9 bases had no gene match. In DNA form, the CDR3 reads TGTGCCAGCTCGCCTCCGGGACAGAATTATGGCTACACCTTC. Translating it yields CASSPPGQNYGYTF.

This chain uses TRBV2 with TRBJ2-7, with TRBD1 identical over 7 bases. The CDR3 is 14 amino acids. In germline, CDR1 is SNHLY, CDR2 FYNNEI. V lost 6 bases to trimming and J lost 3 bases; unmatched junction nucleotides: 8. The CDR3 coding sequence is TGTGCCAGCAGGGAAATCGACAGGGTCTACGAGCAGTACTTC. It codes for CASREIDRVYEQYF.

This clonotype was counted between two and nine times. The genes are TRBV5-1 and TRBJ1-1; 7 bases agree with TRBD1. V shed 4 bases and J 5 bases; nucleotides not matched to a gene: 8. CDR3 length: 14 amino acids. The germline gives CDR1 SGHRS, CDR2 YFSETQ. The CDR3 nucleotides read TGCGCCAGCAGCCAATACAGGGGAGATACTGAAGCTTTCTTT. Protein: CASSQYRGDTEAFF.

This clonotype was seen more than once but under ten times. J is TRBJ2-7 and V is TRBV25-1; D is possibly TRBD1 (6 bases). The CDR3 length is 12 residues. The germline gives CDR1 MGHDK, CDR2 SYGVNS. The germline V and J ends were trimmed by 7 bases and 3 bases, with 10 bases remaining between them. CDR3 nucleotide sequence: TGTGCCAGCATGGGACACCTCTACGAGCAGTACTTC. Encoded protein: CASMGHLYEQYF.

By share, this clonotype ranks as medium-sized (0.01 to 0.1%). This chain's CDR3 is CASSLSRYNEQFF. The CDR3 DNA reads TGTGCCAGCAGTTTATCCAGGTACAATGAGCAGTTCTTC. The rearrangement uses TRBV27 and TRBJ2-1; D ambiguous. Germline V gives CDR1 MNHEY, CDR2 SMNVEV (reference sequence). CDR3 length: 13 residues. Trimming cost V 0 bases and J 4 bases, with 4 bases left between them.

This clonotype has a handful of counts. The chain is built from TRBV28 and TRBJ1-1, with D uncertain. Germline CDR1 MDHEN, CDR2 SYDVKM. This CDR3 spans 13 amino acids. Deletions cut 3 bases from V and 6 bases from J, with 11 bases between. CDR3 DNA: TGTGCCAGCAGTTTCCCTTTTTCGTCTGAAGCTTTCTTT. It specifies CASSFPFSSEAFF.

The rearrangement uses TRBV27 and TRBJ2-3, with D possibly being TRBD2 (6 bases). CDR1 MNHEY and CDR2 SMNVEV come from the germline V gene (reference sequence). The CDR3 is 14 amino acids. With 5 bases removed from V and 0 bases from J, the gap between germline ends came to 9 bases. The CDR3 nucleotides read TGTGCCAGCAGTGCCGGGACTAGCACAGATACGCAGTATTTT. Translation gives CASSAGTSTDTQYF.

The table lists this clonotype with a few counts. The V call is TRBV2, the J call TRBJ1-5; possible D gene TRBD1, 6 bases. The CDR3 runs 15 residues. V was pared by 4 bases and J by 4 bases, with 14 bases between. CDR1 and CDR2 (germline): SNHLY, FYNNEI. In DNA, the CDR3 is TGTGCCAGCAGTGGGGGAGGGGGATGGAATCAGCCCCAGCATTTT. Translation gives CASSGGGGWNQPQHF.

The V call is TRBV7-9, the J call TRBJ1-1; 8 bases are a match to TRBD1. The ends lost 3 bases at V and 7 bases at J; junction bases unmatched: 4. The CDR3 totals 13 residues. CDR1 and CDR2 from the germline V gene are SEHNR and FQNEAQ (reference sequence). CDR3 loop: CASSFDGTGEAFF. CDR3 bases: TGTGCCAGCAGCTTCGACGGGACAGGTGAAGCTTTCTTT.

This clonotype has a handful of counts. V usage is TRBV7-2 and J usage is TRBJ2-7; TRBD2 agrees at 12 bases. In germline, CDR1 is SGHTA, CDR2 FQGNSA. V was pared by 5 bases and J by 0 bases, with 5 bases of the junction left unmatched. The CDR3 is 16 amino acids. Written as DNA, the CDR3 is TGTGCCAGCAGCAGACTAGCGGGGGCCTCCTCCTACGAGCAGTACTTC. Encoded protein: CASSRLAGASSYEQYF.

This clonotype was recorded only once. CDR3 protein: CASSLPGGLGNIQYF. The CDR3 DNA reads as TGTGCCAGTAGTCTCCCGGGGGGGCTCGGTAACATTCAGTACTTC. This sequence joins TRBV19 and TRBJ2-4, with TRBD2 matching 8 bases. The germline V gene has CDR1 LNHDA and CDR2 SQIVND (reference sequence). After removal of 5 bases from V and 7 bases from J, the junction contained 10 bases not matched to a gene. This CDR3 spans 15 amino acids.

This clonotype showed up just a few times. The chain links TRBV7-6 to TRBJ1-1; no clear D gene. The V gene's germline CDR1 is SGHVS and CDR2 FNYEAQ. This CDR3 contains 13 residues. Trimming stripped 5 bases from V and 1 base from J, with 8 bases between. The chain's CDR3 is CASSADQNTEAFF. The CDR3 nucleotides are TGTGCCAGCAGCGCAGATCAGAACACTGAAGCTTTCTTT.

This clonotype has only a few counts. V gene TRBV28 combines with J gene TRBJ2-7; D possibly matches TRBD1 or TRBD2 (6 bases each). Germline V CDR1 and CDR2: MDHEN, SYDVKM. Trimming stripped 6 bases from V and 2 bases from J, with 14 bases between. This CDR3 is 14 amino acids long. CDR3 DNA sequence: TGTGCCAGCAGGGGACACGGAGGGCCCTACGAGCAGTACTTC. This translates into CASRGHGGPYEQYF. The complete variable domain, with remaining parts taken from reference TRBV28 and TRBJ2-7, reads DVKVTQSSRYLVKRTGEKVFLECVQDMDHENMFWYRQDPGLGLRLIYFSYDVKMKEKGDIPEGYSVSREKKERFSLILESASTNQTSMYLCASRGHGGPYEQYFGPGTRLTVT.

This clonotype has only a few counts. The chain is built from TRBV7-9 and TRBJ1-1, with D possibly TRBD1 on 5 matching bases. Trimming stripped 5 bases from V and 0 bases from J, with 19 bases between. The germline V gene has CDR1 SEHNR and CDR2 FQNEAQ (reference sequence). The CDR3 runs to 17 residues. Here the CDR3 reads CASSQIRQTYLNTEAFF. Here the CDR3 DNA reads TGTGCCAGCAGCCAGATTCGACAGACCTACCTGAACACTGAAGCTTTCTTT. Filled out from reference TRBV7-9 and TRBJ1-1, the complete variable domain reads DTGVSQNPRHKITKRGQNVTFRCDPISEHNRLYWYRQTLGQGPEFLTYFQNEAQLEKSRLLSDRFSAERPKGSFSTLEIQRTEQGDSAMYLCASSQIRQTYLNTEAFFGQGTRLTVV.

The chain has TRBV6-6 and TRBJ2-7; D is perhaps TRBD2 (5 bases). The CDR3 has 15 residues. Per germline, CDR1 MNHNY and CDR2 SVGAGI (reference sequence). V was pared by 9 bases and J by 4 bases, with 22 bases between. CDR3 sequence: CARVRNRRRLYEQYF. The CDR3 DNA reads as TGTGCCAGGGTACGAAATAGGAGGAGACTTTACGAGCAGTACTTC.

The CDR3 DNA sequence: TGTGCCAGCAGTTTTTCAACGGACAGGAGGGAAAACACTGAAGCTTTCTTT. It codes for CASSFSTDRRENTEAFF. The chain is built from TRBV27 and TRBJ1-1; 7 bases are a match to TRBD1. Germline CDR1 is MNHEY and CDR2 is SMNVEV (reference sequence). The J segment lost 2 bases and the V segment lost 3 bases, leaving 12 bases of the junction unmatched. This CDR3 is 17 amino acids long.

In its sample, this clonotype was seen many times. The genes are TRBV5-1 and TRBJ2-1; a possible D gene is TRBD1 (6 bases). There are 15 residues in the CDR3. Trimming cost V 1 base and J 0 bases, with 8 bases left between them. Looked up from germline, CDR1 is SGHRS and CDR2 is YFSETQ. DNA for the CDR3: TGCGCCAGCAGCTTGCAGGGGAGCTCCTACAATGAGCAGTTCTTC. It specifies CASSLQGSSYNEQFF.

This clonotype was counted a few times. The chain couples TRBV5-4 to TRBJ1-1, with D unclear. From germline, CDR1 is SGHNT and CDR2 YYREEE (reference sequence). The length of the CDR3 is 13 residues. V was clipped by 4 bases and J by 1 base, with 8 bases between them. CDR3 bases: TGTGCCAGCAGCGTCGGACGGAACACTGAAGCTTTCTTT. Translating gives CASSVGRNTEAFF.

In this sample, this clonotype turned up many times. The V and J genes are TRBV6-2 or TRBV6-3 and TRBJ2-1; weak D call: TRBD2 (5 bases). Germline V gene sequence: CDR1 MNHEY, CDR2 SVGEGT. The CDR3 is 13 residues long. Trimming took 6 bases from V and 7 from J, leaving 13 bases between them. Here the CDR3 DNA reads TGTGCCAGCAGCTATAGGGAGTGGAATGAGCAGTTCTTC. Translating it yields CASSYREWNEQFF.

V gene TRBV5-1 combines with J gene TRBJ2-1, with 7 bases matching TRBD2. The trim removed 4 bases at V and 6 bases at J, leaving 7 bases unmatched. In germline, CDR1 is SGHRS, CDR2 YFSETQ. The CDR3 is 14 amino acids. CDR3 protein: CASSEGGSTNEQFF. CDR3 DNA sequence: TGCGCCAGCAGCGAGGGCGGGAGCACCAATGAGCAGTTCTTC.

The rearrangement joins TRBV6-2 or TRBV6-3 to TRBJ1-1; possible D gene TRBD1, 5 bases. V was cut by 6 bases and J by 10 bases, with 15 bases left in between. In germline, CDR1 is MNHEY, CDR2 SVGEGT. The CDR3 is 12 residues long. CDR3 in amino acids: CASRPTGGAAFF. The CDR3 bases are TGTGCCAGCAGACCCACAGGAGGCGCAGCTTTCTTT.

The J gene is TRBJ2-3, the V gene TRBV19; TRBD2 might be the D (5 bases). The CDR3 extends over 14 amino acids. Between the trimmed V and J ends, which lost 3 bases and 6 bases, there was a span of 13 bases. CDR1 and CDR2 from the germline V gene are LNHDA and SQIVND (reference sequence). The CDR3 reads CASSIELSGDTQYF. CDR3 nucleotide sequence: TGTGCCAGTAGTATTGAACTCTCGGGGGATACGCAGTATTTT.

Many counts were recorded for this clonotype. This sequence joins TRBV12-3 or TRBV12-4 and TRBJ2-3; 12 positions agree with TRBD2. J gave up 5 bases and V 6 bases, and 3 bases lay outside the gene matches. CDR3 length: 14 amino acids. The CDR3 nucleotides read TGTGCCAGCAGCCTAGCGGGGGGGGAAGATACGCAGTATTTT. Amino acids: CASSLAGGEDTQYF.

This clonotype was counted at least ten times. This rearrangement joins TRBV29-1 to TRBJ1-1; 8 positions match TRBD1. The CDR3 spans 13 residues. Per the germline V gene, CDR1 is SQVTM and CDR2 is ANQGSEA. V shed 4 bases and J 3 bases; nucleotides not matched to a gene: 4. The DNA for the CDR3 is TGCAGCGTTGGCAGGGGGCGTCACACTGAAGCTTTCTTT. Translated, it gives CSVGRGRHTEAFF. The full variable domain, its missing parts supplied by reference TRBV29-1 and TRBJ1-1, is SAVISQKPSRDICQRGTSLTIQCQVDSQVTMMFWYRQQPGQSLTLIATANQGSEATYESGFVIDKFPISRPNLTFSTLTVSNMSPEDSSIYLCSVGRGRHTEAFFGQGTRLTVV.

This clonotype was recorded many times. The chain is built from TRBV12-3 or TRBV12-4 and TRBJ2-5; D might be TRBD1 (6 bases). Trimming left V 11 bases short and J 2 bases short, with 12 bases between. The CDR3 is 12 residues long. As DNA, the CDR3 is TGTGCCTGTGGCAGGGGACAAGAGACCCAGTACTTC. Its protein product is CACGRGQETQYF.

The chain carries TRBV7-2 and TRBJ2-7, with D maybe TRBD1 (6 bases). Looked up from germline, CDR1 is SGHTA and CDR2 is FQGNSA. Trimming shortened V by 2 bases and J by 6 bases, and 14 bases separated the two germline ends. This CDR3 is 14 amino acids long. CDR3 in amino acids: CASSLYTGSGEQYF. CDR3 nucleotide sequence: TGTGCCAGCAGCTTATATACAGGGTCGGGCGAGCAGTACTTC. The full variable domain, its missing parts supplied by reference TRBV7-2 and TRBJ2-7, is GAGVSQSPSNKVTEKGKDVELRCDPISGHTALYWYRQSLGQGLEFLIYFQGNSAPDKSGLPSDRFSAERTGGSVSTLTIQRTQQEDSAVYLCASSLYTGSGEQYFGPGTRLTVT.